These T cell receptor beta chains were read from a single sample in a study of blood T cell repertoires in COVID-19. Libraries were prepared by immunoSEQ multiplex PCR; TCRdb keeps only in-frame clonotypes and omits some of them. The sample has tens of thousands of clones; roughly 86% are singletons. Sequencing was performed on peripheral blood. All receptors derive from a human donor in a cohort sampled during active COVID-19. Both conserved end residues are trimmed from each CDR3. Fields, in order: CDR3 protein, D gene, J gene, V gene. D genes are given only for firm matches.

CDR3aa: ASSLAVGDQPQH; d_gene: .; j_gene: TRBJ1-5; v_gene: TRBV7-2
CDR3aa: ASTGSRNQPQH; d_gene: .; j_gene: TRBJ1-5; v_gene: TRBV2
CDR3aa: ASSLARQGGEQY; d_gene: .; j_gene: TRBJ2-7; v_gene: TRBV7-2
CDR3aa: ASSDRDREAF; d_gene: TRBD1; j_gene: TRBJ1-1; v_gene: TRBV12-3/TRBV12-4
CDR3aa: AWSGRGSYEQY; d_gene: .; j_gene: TRBJ2-7; v_gene: TRBV30
CDR3aa: ASSEYTSYEQY; d_gene: .; j_gene: TRBJ2-7; v_gene: TRBV10-2
CDR3aa: ASSRGYEQY; d_gene: .; j_gene: TRBJ2-7; v_gene: TRBV2
CDR3aa: ASSGLAGVYTGELF; d_gene: TRBD2; j_gene: TRBJ2-2; v_gene: TRBV2
CDR3aa: ASSQRTPGTGSNTGELF; d_gene: TRBD1; j_gene: TRBJ2-2; v_gene: TRBV3-1/TRBV3-2
CDR3aa: ASSEVSRGVRESPQH; d_gene: .; j_gene: TRBJ1-5; v_gene: TRBV6-1
CDR3aa: ASSRDRGIQETQY; d_gene: TRBD1; j_gene: TRBJ2-5; v_gene: TRBV7-2
CDR3aa: ASSSGTATDTQY; d_gene: TRBD1; j_gene: TRBJ2-3; v_gene: TRBV7-9
CDR3aa: ASSRNRNYEQY; d_gene: .; j_gene: TRBJ2-7; v_gene: TRBV21-1
CDR3aa: ASSLATTWTDRSGNTIY; d_gene: .; j_gene: TRBJ1-3; v_gene: TRBV7-9
CDR3aa: SAGRGTNTEAF; d_gene: .; j_gene: TRBJ1-1; v_gene: TRBV29-1
CDR3aa: ASTEGQSNTGELF; d_gene: TRBD1; j_gene: TRBJ2-2; v_gene: TRBV7-9
CDR3aa: ASGSDRGRYGYT; d_gene: TRBD1; j_gene: TRBJ1-2; v_gene: TRBV6-5
CDR3aa: ASSLARDTDYGYT; d_gene: .; j_gene: TRBJ1-2; v_gene: TRBV5-6
CDR3aa: ASSASQGALYGYT; d_gene: .; j_gene: TRBJ1-2; v_gene: TRBV19
CDR3aa: ASSQTGSSYEQY; d_gene: TRBD1; j_gene: TRBJ2-7; v_gene: TRBV19
CDR3aa: ASRMTGEQPQH; d_gene: TRBD1; j_gene: TRBJ1-5; v_gene: TRBV19
CDR3aa: ASSFDPVSFPYNEQF; d_gene: .; j_gene: TRBJ2-1; v_gene: TRBV11-2
CDR3aa: ASSLYIPRGRENYGYT; d_gene: TRBD1; j_gene: TRBJ1-2; v_gene: TRBV5-6
CDR3aa: ASSSRRGGTGELF; d_gene: TRBD2; j_gene: TRBJ2-2; v_gene: TRBV4-2
CDR3aa: ASSLRTEAF; d_gene: .; j_gene: TRBJ1-1; v_gene: TRBV7-9
CDR3aa: ASSQDRAGGPRETQY; d_gene: TRBD2; j_gene: TRBJ2-5; v_gene: TRBV3-1/TRBV3-2
CDR3aa: SASLQGEGYGYT; d_gene: TRBD1; j_gene: TRBJ1-2; v_gene: TRBV20-1
CDR3aa: ASSQDPSGGSGANVLT; d_gene: TRBD1; j_gene: TRBJ2-6; v_gene: TRBV4-3
CDR3aa: ASSDIKSNQPQH; d_gene: .; j_gene: TRBJ1-5; v_gene: TRBV19
CDR3aa: ASSFGEKLF; d_gene: .; j_gene: TRBJ1-4; v_gene: TRBV5-5
CDR3aa: ASSGQGAPFSYEQY; d_gene: TRBD1; j_gene: TRBJ2-7; v_gene: TRBV9
CDR3aa: ASSPPGQSYGYT; d_gene: TRBD1; j_gene: TRBJ1-2; v_gene: TRBV18